The 24 T cell receptor beta chains given below trace back to one sample, sequenced in a study of long-term antiretroviral therapy in people with HIV. Survey-level resolution applied to immunoSEQ assay v3.0. Sequencing was performed with immunoSEQ multiplex PCR; in TCRdb, only in-frame clones are kept and a portion is missing. This sample yields tens of thousands of clones, of which approximately 86% are seen a single time; about 5% belongs to the top ten. The sequencing here drew on unsorted PBMCs, taken 0.1 years before starting antiretroviral therapy. All receptors come from a woman aged 45-65 years with HIV.

Concerning this clone itself: The sample contains more than one DNA sequence encoding this CDR3. The chain links TRBV9 to TRBJ2-2, with D uncertain. Germline lookup yields CDR1 SGDLS and CDR2 YYNGEE. Trimming pared 0 bases from V and 1 base from J, leaving 4 bases between. There are 14 residues in the CDR3. The CDR3 is CASSVGGNTGELFF. The DNA of the CDR3 is TGTGCCAGCAGCGTAGGAGGGAACACCGGGGAGCTGTTTTTT.

V usage is TRBV6-1 and J usage is TRBJ1-2; no reliable D call. CDR1 MNHNS and CDR2 SASEGT come from the germline V gene. This CDR3 is 16 amino acids long. Trimming cost V 0 bases and J 2 bases, with 13 bases left between them. Here the CDR3 DNA reads TGTGCCAGCAGTGAAGCTTTTGGGGAGCTCAACTATGGCTACACCTTC. Translating it yields CASSEAFGELNYGYTF.

This chain joins TRBV6-5 and TRBJ1-1; TRBD1 might be the D (6 bases). The CDR3 has 14 residues. Between the trimmed V and J ends, which lost 4 bases and 1 base, there was a span of 10 bases. Germline lookup yields CDR1 MNHEY and CDR2 SVGAGI. CDR3 DNA: TGTGCCAGCAGTTTGTACAGGGCGAACACTGAAGCTTTCTTT. Its protein product is CASSLYRANTEAFF.

The CDR3 nucleotides are TGTGCCTGGAGTATTAGGGGGGGGAATCAGCCCCAGCATTTT. Its protein product is CAWSIRGGNQPQHF. V and J are TRBV30 and TRBJ1-5, with D possibly TRBD1 on 6 matching bases. The CDR3 is 14 residues long. V lost 2 bases and J lost 4, with 12 bases in between. The germline CDR1 and CDR2 sequences are GTSNPN and SVGIG (reference sequence).

The chain links TRBV2 to TRBJ1-1; 8 bases agree with TRBD1. This CDR3 is 15 amino acids long. CDR1 and CDR2 (germline): SNHLY, FYNNEI. V dropped 6 bases and J dropped 5; count of bases not matched to a gene: 11. CDR3 nucleotide sequence: TGTGCCAGCAGACCAGGACAGGGAATGAGAACTGAAGCTTTCTTT. Translating gives CASRPGQGMRTEAFF.

This chain links TRBV5-1 with TRBJ2-1; 16 bases align to TRBD2. CDR3 length equals 19 residues. V lost 5 bases, J lost 0 bases, and 8 bases stayed unmatched. Germline CDR1 and CDR2: SGHRS and YFSETQ. The CDR3 here is CASRNPGLAGGVSYNEQFF. The CDR3, as DNA: TGCGCCAGCAGAAACCCGGGACTAGCGGGGGGGGTCTCCTACAATGAGCAGTTCTTC.

The J gene is TRBJ2-7, the V gene TRBV18; the match to TRBD1 covers 12 bases. The CDR3 has 15 residues. The germline gives CDR1 KGHSH, CDR2 LQKENI. The V segment lost 3 bases and the J segment 5 bases; nucleotides outside the gene matches: 5. CDR3 in DNA: TGTGCCAGCTCACCCACCGGGACAGGGGGCCACGAGCAGTACTTC. It specifies CASSPTGTGGHEQYF.

J is TRBJ2-1 and V is TRBV6-6; TRBD1 agrees at 9 bases. With 8 bases clipped from V and 5 bases from J, the junction kept 4 bases outside the gene matches. Germline CDR1 MNHNY, CDR2 SVGAGI (reference sequence). The CDR3 is 13 amino acids. The CDR3: CASGGDRDNEQFF. For the CDR3, the DNA is TGTGCCAGCGGGGGGGACAGGGACAATGAGCAGTTCTTC.

The table lists this clone with a few counts. This chain uses TRBV9 with TRBJ2-2; D possibly corresponds to TRBD2 (6 bases). In germline, CDR1 is SGDLS, CDR2 YYNGEE. Trimming pared 7 bases from V and 1 base from J, leaving 17 bases between. The CDR3 length is 16 residues. CDR3 in amino acids: CASGLTSALNTGELFF. The CDR3 DNA reads as TGTGCCAGCGGACTAACTAGTGCCCTGAACACCGGGGAGCTGTTTTTT. Complete variable domain (other parts from reference TRBV9 and TRBJ2-2): DSGVTQTPKHLITATGQRVTLRCSPRSGDLSVYWYQQSLDQGLQFLIQYYNGEERAKGNILERFSAQQFPDLHSELNLSSLELGDSALYFCASGLTSALNTGELFFGEGSRLTVL.

The chain links TRBV9 to TRBJ2-3; perhaps D is TRBD1 or TRBD2 (5 bases each). V lost 4 bases, J lost 0 bases, and 12 bases lay in between. Germline lookup yields CDR1 SGDLS and CDR2 YYNGEE. CDR3 length: 15 amino acids. CDR3 residues: CASSLGTTSTDTQYF. The DNA of the CDR3 is TGTGCCAGCAGCCTCGGGACGACTAGCACAGATACGCAGTATTTT.

This clone was detected only once. The rearrangement joins TRBV25-1 to TRBJ2-5; D is perhaps TRBD1 or TRBD2 (5 bases each). There are 15 residues in the CDR3. V was cut by 2 bases and J by 4 bases, with 14 bases left in between. Germline assignment: CDR1 MGHDK and CDR2 SYGVNS. CDR3 protein: CASSEPGPLGETQYF. CDR3 coding DNA: TGTGCCAGCAGTGAACCGGGACCATTGGGAGAGACCCAGTACTTC.

The chain uses TRBV5-6 and TRBJ2-7, with 8 bases aligning to TRBD1. Germline CDR1 SGHDT, CDR2 YYEEEE. J was trimmed by 1 base and V by 6 bases; bases with no gene match: 9. This CDR3 has 15 amino acids. Here the CDR3 DNA reads TGTGCCAGCACCATCGACAGGGGATTATCCTACGAGCAGTACTTC. Amino acid sequence: CASTIDRGLSYEQYF.

V is TRBV6-1 and J is TRBJ1-5, with a possible D match to TRBD1 (6 bases). Looked up from germline, CDR1 is MNHNS and CDR2 is SASEGT. The germline V and J ends were trimmed by 6 bases and 0 bases, with 9 bases remaining between them. CDR3 length equals 14 residues. Written as DNA, the CDR3 is TGTGCCAGCAGAAGACAGGATAGCAATCAGCCCCAGCATTTT. It yields the protein CASRRQDSNQPQHF.

V is TRBV5-8 and J is TRBJ1-2, with D uncertain. CDR1 is SGHTS and CDR2 is YDEGEE in the germline V gene. CDR3 size: 14 residues. V was trimmed by 2 bases and J by 0 bases, leaving 8 bases between them. Here the CDR3 DNA reads TGTGCCAGCAGCTTATATACAGCTAACTATGGCTACACCTTC. It specifies CASSLYTANYGYTF.

This clone was picked up a small number of times. The V call is TRBV27, the J call TRBJ1-5; D uncertain. V was shortened by 3 bases and J by 2 bases, with 8 bases between the two germline ends. In germline, CDR1 is MNHEY, CDR2 SMNVEV (reference sequence). The CDR3 is made up of 14 amino acids. The CDR3 loop is CASSFRMRNQPQHF. As DNA, the CDR3 is TGTGCCAGCAGTTTCAGGATGCGCAATCAGCCCCAGCATTTT.

This rearrangement joins TRBV5-6 to TRBJ1-6, with TRBD1 identical over 7 bases. V lost 3 bases, J lost 6 bases, and 6 bases stayed unmatched. Germline V gene sequence: CDR1 SGHDT, CDR2 YYEEEE. The CDR3 sequence is 15 residues long. In nucleotides, the CDR3 is TGTGCCAGCAGCTATGCCGACAGGGCTAATTCACCCCTCCACTTT. Its translation is CASSYADRANSPLHF.

The V call is TRBV27, the J call TRBJ1-1; D perhaps matches TRBD1 (6 bases). The CDR3 has 13 residues. CDR1 is MNHEY and CDR2 is SMNVEV in the germline V gene (reference sequence). V lost 1 base and J lost 7, with 10 bases in between. The chain's CDR3 is CASSLYQGLEAFF. The DNA of the CDR3 is TGTGCCAGCAGTTTATATCAGGGGCTTGAAGCTTTCTTT.

V is TRBV18 and J is TRBJ1-6; D unclear. Germline lookup yields CDR1 KGHSH and CDR2 LQKENI. The CDR3 contains 13 residues. The V gene lost 0 bases and the J gene lost 10 bases, with 7 bases spanning the gap. This chain's CDR3 is CASSPPGSSPLHF. CDR3 DNA: TGTGCCAGCTCACCACCCGGATCCTCACCCCTCCACTTT.

The chain couples TRBV6-1 to TRBJ1-5; D unresolved. Germline CDR1 and CDR2: MNHNS and SASEGT. With 3 bases removed from V and 6 bases from J, the gap between germline ends came to 12 bases. The CDR3 loop spans 14 amino acids. CDR3 DNA: TGTGCCAGCAGTGAGTCGGGAGGGTTTCAGCCCCAGCATTTT. Protein: CASSESGGFQPQHF.

The rearrangement joins TRBV15 to TRBJ1-5; 9 nucleotides align to TRBD1. Germline lookup yields CDR1 LNHNV and CDR2 YYDKDF (reference sequence). V shed 0 bases, J shed 4 bases, and the junction held 10 bases outside the gene matches. The CDR3 covers 18 residues. The CDR3 DNA reads TGTGCCACCAGCAGAGATAGAGGGACAGGGCGCCTTAATCAGCCCCAGCATTTT. It codes for CATSRDRGTGRLNQPQHF.

The chain is built from TRBV11-2 and TRBJ1-2; 8 nucleotides agree with TRBD1. CDR1 and CDR2 from the germline V gene are SGHAT and FQNNGV. The CDR3 runs to 15 residues. Losses at the gene ends were 6 bases for V and 4 bases for J; bases not matched to a gene: 10. CDR3 in DNA: TGTGCCAGCAGGGACGGGACAGGCTCTCTCTATGGCTACACCTTC. Encoded protein: CASRDGTGSLYGYTF. The whole variable domain, filled in from reference TRBV11-2 and TRBJ1-2, reads EAGVAQSPRYKIIEKRQSVAFWCNPISGHATLYWYQQILGQGPKLLIQFQNNGVVDDSQLPKDRFSAERLKGVDSTLKIQPAKLEDSAVYLCASRDGTGSLYGYTFGSGTRLTVV.

The rearrangement links TRBV9 to TRBJ2-1; D may be TRBD2 (5 bases). Germline lookup yields CDR1 SGDLS and CDR2 YYNGEE. The CDR3 has 14 residues. V lost 2 bases and J lost 8, with 14 bases in between. The CDR3 DNA sequence: TGTGCCAGCAGCGTCAATACGGGGATCGATGAGCAGTTCTTC. Amino acids: CASSVNTGIDEQFF.

CDR3 sequence reads: CASSQTSGGLGEQYF. CDR3 coding DNA: TGCGCCAGCAGCCAGACTAGCGGGGGGCTTGGCGAGCAGTACTTC. The chain joins TRBV5-1 to TRBJ2-7; 13 nucleotides agree with TRBD2. V trimming: 4 bases; J trimming: 6 bases; junction bases outside the gene matches: 7. The CDR3 is made up of 15 amino acids. The V gene's germline CDR1 is SGHRS and CDR2 YFSETQ.

The rearrangement joins TRBV29-1 to TRBJ2-2; 9 bases fit TRBD2. Germline V gene sequence: CDR1 SQVTM, CDR2 ANQGSEA. Trimming at V came to 5 bases and at J to 0 bases, leaving 4 bases not matched to a gene. The CDR3 runs to 15 residues. For the CDR3, the DNA is TGCAGCGTTCTCGAGCGGGGGGCGAACACCGGGGAGCTGTTTTTT. Its translation is CSVLERGANTGELFF.